Reported below is one T cell receptor (beta chain). This clonotype was counted a few times. Its antigen is currently not known. The sample holds no much larger clone one base away, and base qualities are not on file. This sample was included in a study of T-cell memory formation after mild COVID-19 (dated by TCRdb to about 2021). In terms of the full investigation: TCR sequence clusters from the two donors were found to be largely donor specific. Longitudinal TCRalpha and TCRbeta repertoire sequencing tracked T-cell clones expanding and contracting after mild COVID-19 in a couple of donors. The cohort was made up of two young adult volunteers, one female and one male, who were previously healthy.

Paper-wide results and their limitations: Clones that contracted from day 15 to 85 showed balanced CD4/CD8 phenotypes, whereas a second wave of clones that expanded from day 15 to 37 leaned towards CD4+. Contracting CD4+ clones were located mainly in the CM and EM memory subsets, whereas CD8+ clones were found to be enriched in EMRA. Some responding clones were found in pre-infection memory, which suggests that pre-existing cross-reactive memory T cells took part in the SARS-CoV-2 response. Only a couple of mild cases were covered in the study, and larger cohorts including severe cases with pre-infection samples were considered necessary. SARS-CoV-2 specificity of the second-wave clones peaking on day 37 was not confirmed.

Reads for this sample came from an Illumina NovaSeq 6000. TCRalpha and TCRbeta cDNA libraries were built by 5'RACE with constant-segment primers, adding sample barcodes and unique molecular identifiers. Trizol reagent was used to extract RNA from every sample. Amplification of the libraries took two PCR steps, and the second step added a second sample barcode plus Illumina TruSeq adapters. The libraries were sequenced on an Illumina NovaSeq using 2 x 150 bp paired-end reads. The study's own analysis went as follows. The reads were demultiplexed and collapsed into UMI-guided consensus sequences using migec v1.2.7. Using mixcr v2.1.11, the UMI consensuses were aligned to TRA and TRB V and J templates and assembled into clonotypes. A clonotype was counted as expanded or contracted only when both edgeR and NoisET called the clonotype significant, with the noise models trained on biological replicates. For edgeR calls, the cutoffs were a false discovery rate-adjusted p below 0.01 and a log2 fold-change threshold of 1. PCA with hierarchical clustering of max-normalized trajectories of the 1000 most abundant clonotypes was used as exploratory dynamics analysis. Separately sequenced CD4+ and CD8+ repertoires were used to assign a CD4 or CD8 phenotype to each responding clone. TCRdb's own reprocessing of the public reads used fastp at Q25 and MiXCR and kept productive beta chains. CDR3 protein sequences are deduplicated, and each keeps its most common genes and DNA. The V and J calls reflect TCRdb's pipeline rather than the authors' work. This sample comprises about 350,000 distinct CDR3 sequences, 20% to 25% of them detected only once. The ten biggest clones cover around 20% of the sample.

PBMCs were isolated by Ficoll-Paque density gradient centrifugation. The cysteine opens and the valine closes a CDR3 of 13 amino acids. The retained sequence is limited to the CDR3, 39 bases, with the frame set at the first base. V and J lose 4 bases and 3 bases, and a span of 10 bases separates them. CDR1 is given as MNHEY and CDR2 as SVGAGI, both from the germline V gene. This clonotype originated in a man aged 18-30 years who had mild COVID-19 (a few samples of this study predate the infection). The sample titles of this study are shuffled in the database, so cell type and time point are left out; the donor was told from shared clones. This chain is built from TRBV6-5 and TRBJ2-7; D gene: possibly TRBD2, on 6 matching bases. Sequenced material: PBMCs or a T cell subset sorted from them (not recorded which). CDR3 reads: CASSWGVGYEQYV. The sequenced DNA: TGTGCCAGCAGTTGGGGGGTCGGCTACGAGCAGTACGTC.